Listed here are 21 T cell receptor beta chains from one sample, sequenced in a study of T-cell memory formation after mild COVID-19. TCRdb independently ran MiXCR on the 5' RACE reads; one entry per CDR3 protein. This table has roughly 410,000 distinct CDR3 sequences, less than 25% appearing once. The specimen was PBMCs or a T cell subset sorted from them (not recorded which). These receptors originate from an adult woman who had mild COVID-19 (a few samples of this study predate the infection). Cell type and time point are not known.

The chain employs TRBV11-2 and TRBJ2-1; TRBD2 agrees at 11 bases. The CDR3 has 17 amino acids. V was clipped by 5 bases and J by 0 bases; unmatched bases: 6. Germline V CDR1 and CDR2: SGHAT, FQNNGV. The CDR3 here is CASSNPSGGTSYNEQFF. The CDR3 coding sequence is TGTGCCAGCAGCAATCCTAGCGGGGGGACCTCCTACAATGAGCAGTTCTTC.

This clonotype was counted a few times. The CDR3 protein is CASRTGAEAFF. CDR3 DNA sequence: TGTGCCAGCAGGACAGGGGCTGAAGCTTTCTTT. This chain joins TRBV6-5 and TRBJ1-1; TRBD1 agrees at 8 bases. This CDR3 comprises 11 residues. Germline CDR1 reads MNHEY; CDR2 reads SVGAGI. V shed 6 bases and J 6 bases; nucleotides not matched to a gene: 0.

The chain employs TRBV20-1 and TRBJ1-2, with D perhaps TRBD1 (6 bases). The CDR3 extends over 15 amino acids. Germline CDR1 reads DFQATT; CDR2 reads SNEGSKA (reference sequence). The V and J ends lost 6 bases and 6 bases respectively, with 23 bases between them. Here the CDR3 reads CSASRGGRERDGYTF. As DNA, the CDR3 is TGCAGTGCCTCAAGGGGGGGCAGGGAAAGGGATGGCTACACCTTC.

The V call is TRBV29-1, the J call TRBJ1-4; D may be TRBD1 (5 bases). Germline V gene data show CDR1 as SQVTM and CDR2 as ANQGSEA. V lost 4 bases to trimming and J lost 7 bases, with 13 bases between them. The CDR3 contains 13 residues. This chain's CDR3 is CSVGAGGAEKLFF. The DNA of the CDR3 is TGCAGCGTTGGGGCCGGGGGAGCTGAAAAACTGTTTTTT. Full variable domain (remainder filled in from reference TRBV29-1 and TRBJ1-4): SAVISQKPSRDICQRGTSLTIQCQVDSQVTMMFWYRQQPGQSLTLIATANQGSEATYESGFVIDKFPISRPNLTFSTLTVSNMSPEDSSIYLCSVGAGGAEKLFFGSGTQLSVL.

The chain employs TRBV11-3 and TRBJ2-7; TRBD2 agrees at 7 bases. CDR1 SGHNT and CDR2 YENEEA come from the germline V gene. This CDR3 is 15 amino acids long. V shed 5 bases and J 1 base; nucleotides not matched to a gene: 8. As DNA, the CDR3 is TGTGCCAGCAGCCAGACTAGCCACCGGTCCTACGAGCAGTACTTC. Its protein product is CASSQTSHRSYEQYF.

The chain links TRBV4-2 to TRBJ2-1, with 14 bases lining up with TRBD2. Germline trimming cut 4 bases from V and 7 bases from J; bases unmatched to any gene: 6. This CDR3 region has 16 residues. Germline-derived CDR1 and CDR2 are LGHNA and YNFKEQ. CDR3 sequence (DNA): TGTGCCAGCAGCCCAGAGACTAGCGGGAGGGGAAATGAGCAGTTCTTC. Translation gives CASSPETSGRGNEQFF.

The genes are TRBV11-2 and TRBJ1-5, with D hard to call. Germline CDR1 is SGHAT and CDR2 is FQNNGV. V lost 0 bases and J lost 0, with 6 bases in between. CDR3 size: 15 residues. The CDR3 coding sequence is TGTGCCAGCAGCTTAGAGCGGAGTAGCAATCAGCCCCAGCATTTT. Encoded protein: CASSLERSSNQPQHF.

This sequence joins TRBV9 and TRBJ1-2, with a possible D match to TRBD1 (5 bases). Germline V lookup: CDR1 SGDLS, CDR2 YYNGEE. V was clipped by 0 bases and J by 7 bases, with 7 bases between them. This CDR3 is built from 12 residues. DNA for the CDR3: TGTGCCAGCAGCGTAGTGAGGGGTGGCTACACCTTC. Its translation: CASSVVRGGYTF.

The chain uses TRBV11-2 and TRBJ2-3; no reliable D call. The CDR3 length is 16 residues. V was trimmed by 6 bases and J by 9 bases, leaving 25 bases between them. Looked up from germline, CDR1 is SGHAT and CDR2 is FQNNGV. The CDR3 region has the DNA TGTGCCAGCAGGCCCATCGGTGCTAGAGGAGACGGCACGCAGTATTTT. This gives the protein CASRPIGARGDGTQYF. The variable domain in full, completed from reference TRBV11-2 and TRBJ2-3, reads EAGVAQSPRYKIIEKRQSVAFWCNPISGHATLYWYQQILGQGPKLLIQFQNNGVVDDSQLPKDRFSAERLKGVDSTLKIQPAKLEDSAVYLCASRPIGARGDGTQYFGPGTRLTVL.

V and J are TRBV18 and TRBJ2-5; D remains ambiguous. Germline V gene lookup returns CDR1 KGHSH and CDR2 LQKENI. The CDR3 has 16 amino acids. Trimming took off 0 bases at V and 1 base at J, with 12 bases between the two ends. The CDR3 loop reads CASSPPVSRSQETQYF. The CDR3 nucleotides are TGTGCCAGCTCACCACCGGTCAGCCGCTCCCAAGAGACCCAGTACTTC.

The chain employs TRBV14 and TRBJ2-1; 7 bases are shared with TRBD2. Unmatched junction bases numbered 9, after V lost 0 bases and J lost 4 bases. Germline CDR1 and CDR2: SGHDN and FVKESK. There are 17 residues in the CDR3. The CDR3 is CASSQELGLAEYNEQFF. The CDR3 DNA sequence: TGTGCCAGCAGCCAAGAATTGGGGCTAGCGGAATACAATGAGCAGTTCTTC.

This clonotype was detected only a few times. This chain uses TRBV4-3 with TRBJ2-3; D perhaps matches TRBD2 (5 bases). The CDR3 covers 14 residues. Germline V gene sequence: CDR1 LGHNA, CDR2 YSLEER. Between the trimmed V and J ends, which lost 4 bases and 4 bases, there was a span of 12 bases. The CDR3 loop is CASSLARVADTQYF. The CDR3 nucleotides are TGCGCCAGCAGCCTAGCGCGAGTCGCAGATACGCAGTATTTT.

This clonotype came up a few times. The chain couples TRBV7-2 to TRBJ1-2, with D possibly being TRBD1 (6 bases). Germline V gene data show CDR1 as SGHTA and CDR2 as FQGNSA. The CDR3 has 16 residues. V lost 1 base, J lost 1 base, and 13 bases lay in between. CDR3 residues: CASSLVADRSNYGYTF. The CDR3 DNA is TGTGCCAGCAGCTTAGTTGCCGACAGGAGTAACTATGGCTACACCTTC.

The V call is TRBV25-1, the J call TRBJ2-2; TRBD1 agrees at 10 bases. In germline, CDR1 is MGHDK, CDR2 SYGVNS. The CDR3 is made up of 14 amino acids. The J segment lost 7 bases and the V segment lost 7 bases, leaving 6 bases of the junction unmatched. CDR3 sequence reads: CASKTGGAIGELFF. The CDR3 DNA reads TGTGCCAGCAAGACAGGGGGCGCGATCGGGGAGCTGTTTTTT.

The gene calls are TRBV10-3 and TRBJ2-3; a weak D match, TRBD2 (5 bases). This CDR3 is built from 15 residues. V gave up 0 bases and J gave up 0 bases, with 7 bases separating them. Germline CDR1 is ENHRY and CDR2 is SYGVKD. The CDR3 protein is CAISESGGSTDTQYF. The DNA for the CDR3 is TGTGCCATCAGTGAGTCTGGCGGGAGCACAGATACGCAGTATTTT.

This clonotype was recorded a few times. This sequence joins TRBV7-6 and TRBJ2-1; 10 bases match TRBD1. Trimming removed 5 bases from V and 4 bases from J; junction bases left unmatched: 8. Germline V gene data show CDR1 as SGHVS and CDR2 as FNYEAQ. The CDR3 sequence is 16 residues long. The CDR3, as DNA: TGTGCCAGCAGCATAGGGACAGGGGCTCCTTACAATGAGCAGTTCTTC. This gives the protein CASSIGTGAPYNEQFF.

The CDR3 DNA reads as TGTGCCAGCAGCTTGGATAAGGGGTTCGAGCAGTACTTC. It specifies CASSLDKGFEQYF. The chain links TRBV7-6 to TRBJ2-7, with a tentative D call TRBD1 (5 bases). Germline V CDR1 and CDR2: SGHVS, FNYEAQ. The V and J ends lost 3 bases and 6 bases respectively, with 12 bases between them. This CDR3 is 13 amino acids long.

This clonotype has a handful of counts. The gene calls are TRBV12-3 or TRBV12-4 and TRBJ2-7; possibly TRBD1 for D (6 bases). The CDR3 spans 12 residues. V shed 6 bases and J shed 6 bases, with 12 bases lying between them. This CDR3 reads CASRDARGEQYF. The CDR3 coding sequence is TGTGCCAGCAGAGACGCCAGGGGCGAGCAGTACTTC.

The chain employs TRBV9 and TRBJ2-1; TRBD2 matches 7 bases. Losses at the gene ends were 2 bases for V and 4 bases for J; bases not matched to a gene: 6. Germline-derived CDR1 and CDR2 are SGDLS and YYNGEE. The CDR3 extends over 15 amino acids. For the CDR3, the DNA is TGTGCCAGCAGCGTGGGGGGGAGACAGTACAATGAGCAGTTCTTC. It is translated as CASSVGGRQYNEQFF.

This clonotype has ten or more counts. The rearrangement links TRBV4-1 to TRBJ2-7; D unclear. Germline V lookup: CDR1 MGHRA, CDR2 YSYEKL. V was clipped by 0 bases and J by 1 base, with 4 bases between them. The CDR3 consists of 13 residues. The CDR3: CASSQDRSYEQYF. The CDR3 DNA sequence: TGCGCCAGCAGCCAAGACAGGTCCTACGAGCAGTACTTC.

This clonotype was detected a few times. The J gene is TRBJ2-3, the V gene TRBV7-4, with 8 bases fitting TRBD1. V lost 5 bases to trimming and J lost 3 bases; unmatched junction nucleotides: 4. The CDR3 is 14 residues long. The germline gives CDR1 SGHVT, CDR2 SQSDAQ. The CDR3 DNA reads TGTGCCAGCAGCCATCGACAGGGGACAGATACGCAGTATTTT. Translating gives CASSHRQGTDTQYF.